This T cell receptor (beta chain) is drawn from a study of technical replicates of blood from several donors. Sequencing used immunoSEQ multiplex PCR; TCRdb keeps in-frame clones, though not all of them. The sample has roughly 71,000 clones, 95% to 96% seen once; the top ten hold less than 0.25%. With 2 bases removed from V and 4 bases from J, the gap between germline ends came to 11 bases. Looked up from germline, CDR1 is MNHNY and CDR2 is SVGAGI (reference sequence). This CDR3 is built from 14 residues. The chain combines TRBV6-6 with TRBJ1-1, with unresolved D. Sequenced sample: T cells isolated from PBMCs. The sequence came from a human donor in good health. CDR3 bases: TGTGCCAGCAGTTACAGTCCGGGTGCCACTGAAGCTTTCTTT. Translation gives CASSYSPGATEAFF.